The present T cell receptor beta chain was sequenced within a study of T-cell reconstitution after alpha-beta-depleted transplantation in children. The V gene's germline CDR1 is LGHNA and CDR2 YNFKEQ. V was pared by 1 base and J by 6 bases, with 4 bases of the junction left unmatched. This CDR3 spans 15 amino acids. The TCRbeta library was prepared with unique molecular identifiers. TCRdb reprocessed the PCR reads via MiXCR and lists one record per CDR3 protein. This sample has about 610,000 distinct CDR3 sequences, with over 9.5% found just once. This chain links TRBV4-2 with TRBJ2-2, with TRBD2 matching over 8 bases. Sequenced here: PBMCs from the stem cell graft donor, sampled from the stem cell graft. The source of this sequence is a human donor who donated a stem cell graft to a child with acute myeloid leukemia. The CDR3 DNA follows: TGTGCCAGCAGCCAAGTCGAGCGGGAGTCCGGGGAGCTGTTTTTT. This codes for CASSQVERESGELFF.